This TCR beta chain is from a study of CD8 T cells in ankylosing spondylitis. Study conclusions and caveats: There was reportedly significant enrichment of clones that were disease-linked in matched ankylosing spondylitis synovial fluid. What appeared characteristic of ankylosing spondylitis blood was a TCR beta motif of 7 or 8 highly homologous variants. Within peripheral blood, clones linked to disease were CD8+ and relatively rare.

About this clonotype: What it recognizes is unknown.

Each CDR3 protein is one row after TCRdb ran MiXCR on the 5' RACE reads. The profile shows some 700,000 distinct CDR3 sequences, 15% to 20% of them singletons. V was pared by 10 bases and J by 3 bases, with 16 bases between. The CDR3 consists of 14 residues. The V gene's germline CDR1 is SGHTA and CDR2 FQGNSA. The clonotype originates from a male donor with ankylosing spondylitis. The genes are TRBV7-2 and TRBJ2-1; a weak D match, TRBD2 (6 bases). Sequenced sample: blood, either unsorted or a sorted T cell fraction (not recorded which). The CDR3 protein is CAIRRDLIYNEQFF. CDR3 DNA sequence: TGTGCCATACGGCGGGACCTCATCTACAATGAGCAGTTCTTC. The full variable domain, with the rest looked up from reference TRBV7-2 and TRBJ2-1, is GAGVSQSPSNKVTEKGKDVELRCDPISGHTALYWYRQSLGQGLEFLIYFQGNSAPDKSGLPSDRFSAERTGGSVSTLTIQRTQQEDSAVYLCAIRRDLIYNEQFFGPGTRLTVL.